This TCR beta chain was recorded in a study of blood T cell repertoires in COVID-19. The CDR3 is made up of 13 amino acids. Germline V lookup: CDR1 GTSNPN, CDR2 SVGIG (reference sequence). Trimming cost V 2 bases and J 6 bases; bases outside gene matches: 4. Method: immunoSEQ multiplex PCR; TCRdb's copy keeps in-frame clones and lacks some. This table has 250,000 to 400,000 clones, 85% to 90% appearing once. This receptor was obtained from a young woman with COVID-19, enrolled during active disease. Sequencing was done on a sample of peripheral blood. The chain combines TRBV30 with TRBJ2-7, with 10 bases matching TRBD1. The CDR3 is CAWSTRTGGEQYF. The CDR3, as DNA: TGTGCCTGGAGTACCCGGACAGGGGGCGAGCAGTACTTC. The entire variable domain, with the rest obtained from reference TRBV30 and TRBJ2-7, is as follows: SQTIHQWPATLVQPVGSPLSLECTVEGTSNPNLYWYRQAAGRGLQLLFYSVGIGQISSEVPQNLSASRPQDRQFILSSKKLLLSDSGFYLCAWSTRTGGEQYFGPGTRLTVT.